The rows below give T cell receptor beta chains drawn from one sample of a study of early T cells in non-severe SARS-CoV-2 infection. TCRdb analysed the 5' RACE reads with MiXCR anew, one entry per CDR3 protein. Among tens of thousands of distinct CDR3 sequences listed, about 14% were seen once. The sample consisted of whole blood, taken at baseline. The receptors were gathered from an adult who was a healthcare worker with PCR-confirmed SARS-CoV-2 infection or an uninfected control (not recorded which). Both conserved end residues are trimmed from each CDR3.

cdr3_length	v_call	j_call	cdr3_aa
10	TRBV5-4	TRBJ2-5	ASSLDRKTQY
12	TRBV12-3/TRBV12-4	TRBJ2-1	ASMGGSLYNEQF
12	TRBV2	TRBJ1-4	ASSGPDGNEKLF
12	TRBV20-1	TRBJ2-6	SATANSGANVLT
12	TRBV6-6	TRBJ1-1	ASSYREPATEAF
12	TRBV5-1	TRBJ1-1	ASSREGRPYEAF
11	TRBV12-3/TRBV12-4	TRBJ1-6	ASRQGGESPLH
10	TRBV5-1	TRBJ2-1	ASSLGWEEQF
13	TRBV28	TRBJ2-1	ASSLSTAGAYEQF
11	TRBV5-1	TRBJ1-1	ASSLAGKTMAF
16	TRBV9	TRBJ2-1	ASSVGPTGTSGNNEQF
13	TRBV5-1	TRBJ1-1	ASREGFGQNTEAF
10	TRBV5-4	TRBJ1-2	ASTGTTYGYT
13	TRBV15	TRBJ2-7	ATSGGLASIYEQY
13	TRBV7-3	TRBJ2-3	ASTPDGASTDTQY
13	TRBV6-1	TRBJ2-3	ASSWDRVVRDTQY
13	TRBV5-1	TRBJ2-7	ASSPPGQGTYEQY
12	TRBV4-1	TRBJ2-1	ASSRSGRYNEQF
12	TRBV18	TRBJ2-7	ASSPPGDTYEQY
9	TRBV20-1	TRBJ2-1	SAREVNEQF
14	TRBV12-3/TRBV12-4	TRBJ2-3	ASSPGKAGVGDTQY
12	TRBV2	TRBJ2-7	ASSPNTNSYEQY
10	TRBV24-1	TRBJ2-1	ATGDRYNEQF
11	TRBV28	TRBJ2-1	ASSPKLMGEQF
15	TRBV4-1	TRBJ2-4	ASSQDRQGVTKNIQY
15	TRBV7-6	TRBJ2-7	ASSQGATGEGAYEQY
15	TRBV12-3/TRBV12-4	TRBJ1-4	ASSPPPPGQGNEKLF
18	TRBV20-1	TRBJ2-3	SAREEDAQGLAGLPDTQY
10	TRBV29-1	TRBJ2-7	SVRQGFYEQY
13	TRBV27	TRBJ2-2	ASSEGTSGTRELF
12	TRBV12-3/TRBV12-4	TRBJ2-7	ASSFGGTASEQY
15	TRBV29-1	TRBJ2-6	SVGGQGAISGANVLT
13	TRBV7-2	TRBJ2-1	AILTGTSGYNEQF
13	TRBV29-1	TRBJ2-1	SVEDWRDLDNEQF
11	TRBV20-1	TRBJ2-7	SLGLAESYEQY
10	TRBV25-1	TRBJ1-2	ASRPPQGGYT
13	TRBV5-4	TRBJ1-2	ASSLERRGSGSYT